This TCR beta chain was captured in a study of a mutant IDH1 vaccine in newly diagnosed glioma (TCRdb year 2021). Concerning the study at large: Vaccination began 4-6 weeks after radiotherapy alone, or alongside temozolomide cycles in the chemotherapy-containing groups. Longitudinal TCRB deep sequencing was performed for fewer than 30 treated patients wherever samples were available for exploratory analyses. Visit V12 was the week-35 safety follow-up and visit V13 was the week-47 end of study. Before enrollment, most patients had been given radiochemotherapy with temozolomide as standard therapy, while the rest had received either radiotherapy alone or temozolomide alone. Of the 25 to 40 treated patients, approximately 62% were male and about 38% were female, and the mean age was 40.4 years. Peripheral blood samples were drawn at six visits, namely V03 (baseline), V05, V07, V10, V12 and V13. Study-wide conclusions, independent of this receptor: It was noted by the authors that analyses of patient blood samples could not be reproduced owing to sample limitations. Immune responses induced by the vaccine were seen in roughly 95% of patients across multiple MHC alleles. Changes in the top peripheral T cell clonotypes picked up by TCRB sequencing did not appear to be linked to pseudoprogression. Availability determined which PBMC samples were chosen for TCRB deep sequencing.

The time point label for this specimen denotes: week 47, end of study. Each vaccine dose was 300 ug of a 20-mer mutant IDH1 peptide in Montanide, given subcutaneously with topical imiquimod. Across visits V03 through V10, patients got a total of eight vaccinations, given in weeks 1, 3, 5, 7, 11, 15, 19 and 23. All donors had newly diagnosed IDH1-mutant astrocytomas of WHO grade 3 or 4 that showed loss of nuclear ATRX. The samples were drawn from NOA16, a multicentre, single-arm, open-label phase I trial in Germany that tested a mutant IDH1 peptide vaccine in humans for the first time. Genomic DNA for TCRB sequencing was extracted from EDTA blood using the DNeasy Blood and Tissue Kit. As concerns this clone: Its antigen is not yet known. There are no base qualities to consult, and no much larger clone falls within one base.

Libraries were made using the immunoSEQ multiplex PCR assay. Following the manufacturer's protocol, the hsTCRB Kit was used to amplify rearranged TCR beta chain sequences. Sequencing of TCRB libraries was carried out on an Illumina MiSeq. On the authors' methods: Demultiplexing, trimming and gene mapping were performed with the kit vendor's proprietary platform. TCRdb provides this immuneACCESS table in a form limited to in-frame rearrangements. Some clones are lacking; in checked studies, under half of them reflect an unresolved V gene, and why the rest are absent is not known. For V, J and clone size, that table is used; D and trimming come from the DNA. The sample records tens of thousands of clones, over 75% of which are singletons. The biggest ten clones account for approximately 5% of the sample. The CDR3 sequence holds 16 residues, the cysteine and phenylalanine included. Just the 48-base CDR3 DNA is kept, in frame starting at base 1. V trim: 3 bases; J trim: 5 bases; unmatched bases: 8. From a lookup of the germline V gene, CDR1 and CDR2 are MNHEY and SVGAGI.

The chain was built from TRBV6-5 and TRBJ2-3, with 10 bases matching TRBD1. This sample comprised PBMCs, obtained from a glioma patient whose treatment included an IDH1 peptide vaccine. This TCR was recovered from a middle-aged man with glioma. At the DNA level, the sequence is TGTGCCAGCAGTTATTCTGAGACAGGGGGCAGAGATACGCAGTATTTT. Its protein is CASSYSETGGRDTQYF.